The 28 T cell receptor beta chains listed next were all sequenced from one sample in a study of blood T cells in healthy people across ages. A second PCR, run for about 7 to 11 cycles, used a sample-barcoded 5' primer plus a J-beta primer mix. TCRdb called the 5' RACE reads again in MiXCR, with one record for every CDR3 protein. The sample carries approximately 800,000 distinct CDR3 sequences, approximately 35% recorded once. Sequenced input: blood. The receptors were gathered from a man aged 18-30 years in good health.

The chain has TRBV9 and TRBJ1-2; TRBD1 might be the D (6 bases). The CDR3 loop spans 13 amino acids. CDR1 is SGDLS and CDR2 is YYNGEE in the germline V gene. Trimming pared 6 bases from V and 2 bases from J, leaving 11 bases between. CDR3 bases: TGTGCCAGCATACAGGGTAAGAACTATGGCTACACCTTC. Translating gives CASIQGKNYGYTF.

This chain links TRBV4-3 with TRBJ1-2; 7 bases map to TRBD1. V was pared by 4 bases and J by 8 bases, with 7 bases of the junction left unmatched. Germline values: CDR1 LGHNA, CDR2 YSLEER. This CDR3 region has 13 residues. The CDR3 DNA follows: TGCGCCAGCAGCCGGACTACAGGGGCCGGCTACACCTTC. Protein sequence: CASSRTTGAGYTF.

This chain joins TRBV12-3 or TRBV12-4 and TRBJ1-2; TRBD1 matches 8 bases. J gave up 5 bases and V 3 bases, and 17 bases lay outside the gene matches. The CDR3 has 18 residues. CDR3 nucleotide sequence: TGTGCCAGCAGTTTGGCCAGGGGGCGTCTGGCCTCTGATTATGGCTACACCTTC. This translates into CASSLARGRLASDYGYTF.

The rearrangement links TRBV20-1 to TRBJ1-6; D is possibly TRBD1 (5 bases). V was trimmed by 0 bases and J by 7 bases, leaving 13 bases between them. CDR3 size: 15 residues. The germline gives CDR1 DFQATT, CDR2 SNEGSKA (reference sequence). The CDR3 is CSARDRGRGNSPLHF. CDR3 nucleotides: TGCAGTGCTAGAGATCGGGGGAGAGGAAATTCACCCCTCCACTTT.

This clonotype has a single count. This chain links TRBV9 with TRBJ2-2, with 7 bases identical to TRBD1. Trimming took 3 bases from V and 3 from J; bases not matched to a gene: 8. Germline V lookup: CDR1 SGDLS, CDR2 YYNGEE. This CDR3 comprises 16 residues. CDR3 protein: CASSGRDRRYTGELFF. In DNA, the CDR3 is TGTGCCAGCAGCGGTCGGGACAGACGGTACACCGGGGAGCTGTTTTTT.

The chain joins TRBV7-8 to TRBJ2-5; the D is unclear. This CDR3 contains 13 residues. The V gene's germline CDR1 is SGHVS and CDR2 FQNEAQ. V was clipped by 5 bases and J by 5 bases, with 12 bases between them. CDR3 coding DNA: TGTGCCAGCAGCGTGGACCTAAGGGAGACCCAGTACTTC. It codes for CASSVDLRETQYF.

This clonotype appeared a few times. The V and J genes are TRBV20-1 and TRBJ1-1; no definite D call. CDR3 length: 14 amino acids. CDR1 and CDR2 from the germline V gene are DFQATT and SNEGSKA (reference sequence). With 3 bases removed from V and 1 base from J, the gap between germline ends came to 12 bases. The CDR3 spells CSARWGETNTEAFF. Here the CDR3 DNA reads TGCAGTGCTAGGTGGGGAGAGACGAACACTGAAGCTTTCTTT.

With regard to this clonotype: At one of its ends the junction is not consistent with the germline gene, which may arise from a read error. V gene TRBV4-2 combines with J gene TRBJ2-2; TRBD2 matches at 10 bases. CDR1 and CDR2 from the germline V gene are LGHNA and YNFKEQ. This CDR3 region has 15 residues. In DNA, the CDR3 is TGTGCCAGCAGGCAAGCGGGGGGGGGTACCGGGGAGCTGTTTTTT. This sequence encodes CASRQAGGGTGELFF.

At least ten counts were recorded for this clonotype. The rearrangement joins TRBV12-3 or TRBV12-4 to TRBJ1-2; maybe TRBD1 (5 bases). Trimming cost V 5 bases and J 8 bases, with 21 bases left between them. The CDR3 is 15 amino acids. The CDR3, as DNA: TGTGCCAGCAGTCCAGTACAGGTTTCGGGTTGGGGCTACACCTTC. It translates to CASSPVQVSGWGYTF.

The chain uses TRBV2 and TRBJ1-2, with TRBD1 as a possible D gene (5 bases). Trimming left V 6 bases short and J 4 bases short, with 15 bases between. The CDR3 is 14 amino acids. In germline, CDR1 is SNHLY, CDR2 FYNNEI. The CDR3 reads CASRGGQGVYGYTF. The CDR3 coding sequence is TGTGCCAGCAGGGGCGGGCAGGGAGTCTATGGCTACACCTTC.

This clonotype occurred many times. The CDR3 region is CASSVPGQPQHF. The CDR3 DNA reads TGTGCCAGCAGTGTCCCTGGGCAGCCCCAGCATTTT. The chain recombines TRBV12-3 or TRBV12-4 with TRBJ1-5; D is unresolved. The CDR3 loop spans 12 amino acids. Trimming took 5 bases from V and 7 from J, leaving 9 bases between them.

The J gene is TRBJ1-3, the V gene TRBV6-1; the D gene is possibly TRBD1 (5 bases). Per germline, CDR1 MNHNS and CDR2 SASEGT. CDR3 length: 18 amino acids. The V and J ends lost 5 bases and 0 bases respectively, with 20 bases between them. The CDR3 DNA sequence: TGTGCCAGCAGTCCCGGCCCCGGAGGGGCCAGCTCTGGAAACACCATATATTTT. This encodes CASSPGPGGASSGNTIYF.

The chain uses TRBV6-5 and TRBJ2-7, with 11 bases identical to TRBD2. The CDR3 covers 15 residues. Germline assignment: CDR1 MNHEY and CDR2 SVGAGI. The V gene end was trimmed by 6 bases and the J gene end by 4 bases; junction bases not matched to a gene: 8. CDR3 nucleotides: TGTGCCAGCAGGCCTTCACTAGCGGGGGTTTACGAGCAGTACTTC. It codes for CASRPSLAGVYEQYF.

A few counts support this clonotype. The J gene is TRBJ1-3, the V gene TRBV7-2; D is ambiguous. Germline V CDR1 and CDR2: SGHTA, FQGNSA. CDR3 size: 14 residues. V lost 6 bases, J lost 4 bases, and 13 bases lay in between. CDR3: CASSQAQGGNTIYF. The CDR3 bases are TGTGCCAGCAGTCAAGCACAAGGCGGAAACACCATATATTTT.

The V gene is TRBV2, the J gene TRBJ1-2; unclear D gene. Trimming removed 6 bases at V and 3 bases at J, with 14 bases between. The CDR3 has 14 residues. Germline V gene data show CDR1 as SNHLY and CDR2 as FYNNEI. The CDR3 sequence is CASRDGVSHYGYTF. CDR3 coding DNA: TGTGCCAGCAGGGATGGGGTCAGCCACTATGGCTACACCTTC.

The CDR3 loop is CSARDGGGGNYGYTF. In nucleotides, the CDR3 is TGCAGTGCTAGAGATGGCGGGGGGGGGAACTATGGCTACACCTTC. The chain employs TRBV20-1 and TRBJ1-2, with D perhaps matching TRBD1 (5 bases). Germline CDR1 is DFQATT and CDR2 is SNEGSKA (reference sequence). This CDR3 has 15 amino acids. Trimming cost V 0 bases and J 2 bases, with 13 bases left between them.

This chain uses TRBV12-3 or TRBV12-4 with TRBJ2-1; tentative D call: TRBD1 (5 bases). There are 15 residues in the CDR3. V dropped 2 bases and J dropped 4 bases, with 12 bases sitting between them. CDR3 loop: CASSLLQVTYNEQFF. In nucleotides, the CDR3 is TGTGCCAGCAGTTTACTACAGGTCACTTACAATGAGCAGTTCTTC.

CDR3 residues: CSAYYGREKLFF. CDR3 DNA sequence: TGCAGTGCCTACTATGGTCGAGAAAAACTGTTTTTT. V is TRBV20-1 and J is TRBJ1-4; no firm D call. CDR3 length: 12 amino acids. The V gene lost 6 bases and the J gene lost 8 bases, with 13 bases spanning the gap. Per germline, CDR1 DFQATT and CDR2 SNEGSKA (reference sequence).

The rearrangement links TRBV5-1 to TRBJ2-3, with D possibly being TRBD2 (5 bases). The CDR3 is 14 amino acids. Trimming stripped 3 bases from V and 6 bases from J, with 14 bases between. Germline V gene data show CDR1 as SGHRS and CDR2 as YFSETQ. The CDR3 DNA reads TGCGCCAGCAGCTCCCCGGCTAGCTACGATACGCAGTATTTT. Translating it yields CASSSPASYDTQYF. Together with reference TRBV5-1 and TRBJ2-3, the CDR3 gives the full variable domain: KAGVTQTPRYLIKTRGQQVTLSCSPISGHRSVSWYQQTPGQGLQFLFEYFSETQRNKGNFPGRFSGRQFSNSRSEMNVSTLELGDSALYLCASSSPASYDTQYFGPGTRLTVL.

Only a few counts were recorded for this clonotype. The V gene is TRBV5-5, the J gene TRBJ1-6, with D uncertain. Germline CDR1 and CDR2: SGHKS and YYEKEE (reference sequence). CDR3 length: 18 residues. The V gene lost 0 bases and the J gene lost 5 bases, with 18 bases spanning the gap. The CDR3 coding sequence is TGTGCCAGCAGCTTGGAGGCTCGGAGAAAGTGGGATAATTCACCCCTCCACTTT. Its protein is CASSLEARRKWDNSPLHF.

This clonotype has just a few counts. The V call is TRBV5-1, the J call TRBJ2-2; 9 bases are shared with TRBD2. V gave up 4 bases and J gave up 4 bases; unmatched junction bases: 8. The CDR3 totals 16 residues. Germline V gives CDR1 SGHRS, CDR2 YFSETQ. The CDR3 region has the DNA TGCGCCAGCAGCCTTTCGGGACTAGCTGGCACCGGGGAGCTGTTTTTT. It encodes CASSLSGLAGTGELFF.

The V call is TRBV20-1, the J call TRBJ2-7, with 7 bases lining up with TRBD2. V gave up 8 bases and J gave up 2 bases; unmatched junction bases: 9. The length of the CDR3 is 13 residues. Germline V gene data show CDR1 as DFQATT and CDR2 as SNEGSKA (reference sequence). The DNA for the CDR3 is TGCAGTACGAGCCCCGGGACTACCTACGAGCAGTACTTC. Translating gives CSTSPGTTYEQYF.

The V call is TRBV6-1, the J call TRBJ2-7, with no clear D. The CDR3 spans 14 residues. Between the trimmed V and J ends, which lost 1 base and 4 bases, there was a span of 11 bases. Per germline, CDR1 MNHNS and CDR2 SASEGT. CDR3 protein: CASSEGFKAYEQYF. CDR3 sequence (DNA): TGTGCCAGCAGTGAAGGGTTCAAGGCGTACGAGCAGTACTTC.

The V and J genes are TRBV28 and TRBJ2-3; D possibly uses TRBD1 or TRBD2 (5 bases each). Germline V gene data show CDR1 as MDHEN and CDR2 as SYDVKM. Trimming left V 4 bases short and J 12 bases short, with 14 bases between. This CDR3 is 12 amino acids long. CDR3 nucleotide sequence: TGTGCCAGCAGTTCGGGGCCTGAATTCCAGTATTTT. This gives the protein CASSSGPEFQYF.

This clonotype was counted a few times. The chain links TRBV12-3 or TRBV12-4 to TRBJ1-5; 7 positions agree with TRBD1. V lost 5 bases and J lost 4; bases outside the gene matches: 11. CDR3 length: 16 amino acids. Here the CDR3 reads CASSAYVDRENQPQHF. The CDR3 nucleotides are TGTGCCAGCAGTGCTTATGTCGACAGGGAGAATCAGCCCCAGCATTTT.

The chain carries TRBV10-3 and TRBJ2-7; D may be TRBD1 (5 bases). The J call may be faulty, since TRBJ2-5 better matches the DNA end. The CDR3 is 11 amino acids. In germline, CDR1 is ENHRY, CDR2 SYGVKD. For the CDR3, the DNA is TGTGCCATACAGGCCCAAGAGACCCAGTACTTC. It is translated as CAIQAQETQYF.

The table lists this clonotype with many counts. J is TRBJ2-6 and V is TRBV5-6; D gene unclear. Germline CDR1 is SGHDT and CDR2 is YYEEEE. Trimming removed 5 bases from V and 13 bases from J, with 19 bases in between. This CDR3 has 14 residues. This CDR3 reads CASSLPVSLGVLTF. The CDR3 DNA sequence: TGTGCCAGCAGTCTCCCGGTCTCACTGGGAGTCCTGACTTTC.

About this clonotype itself: The CDR3 carries no conserved terminal phenylalanine or tryptophan, so it likely arises from a read error. J is TRBJ1-5 and V is TRBV6-6; TRBD1 is a possible D gene (6 bases). Germline CDR1 is MNHNY and CDR2 is SVGAGI (reference sequence). CDR3 length: 16 residues. Between the trimmed V and J ends, which lost 3 bases and 2 bases, there was a span of 14 bases. The CDR3 nucleotides are TGTGCCAGCAGTTATTCGGGGGGCAAGGGCAATCAGCCCCAGCATGTT. This sequence encodes CASSYSGGKGNQPQHV.